A selection of T cell receptor beta chains follows, all from one sample in a study of monozygotic twins with inflammatory bowel disease. TCRdb reprocessed the 5' RACE reads and keeps a single row for each CDR3 protein, giving no DNA. Its table records roughly 150,000 distinct CDR3 sequences. The sequencing input was blood. These receptors were taken from a human donor with ulcerative colitis or Crohn's disease, or a healthy co-twin of an affected twin (not recorded which). Each CDR3 is given with its conserved first and last residue.

V: TRBV20-1; J: TRBJ2-5; CDR3: CSARTTGYQETQYF
V: TRBV27; J: TRBJ1-2; CDR3: CASSLSVSGYGYTF
V: TRBV7-6; J: TRBJ2-3; CDR3: CASSFSGDLDTQYF
V: TRBV7-8; J: TRBJ1-6; CDR3: CASSLARDRDSPLHF
V: TRBV28; J: TRBJ2-7; CDR3: CASSLVGSSYEQYF
V: TRBV7-3; J: TRBJ2-1; CDR3: CASSPWDSQGQFF
V: TRBV5-4; J: TRBJ2-2; CDR3: CASSIKRGMNTGELFF
V: TRBV5-6; J: TRBJ2-5; CDR3: CASRPGQGSGETQYF
V: TRBV5-8; J: TRBJ1-5; CDR3: CASSLGTTNQPQHF
V: TRBV5-6; J: TRBJ1-1; CDR3: CASRRRQGPNTEAFF
V: TRBV20-1; J: TRBJ1-1; CDR3: CSARENSMNTEAFF
V: TRBV11-3; J: TRBJ1-1; CDR3: CASSLVRDTEAFF
V: TRBV28; J: TRBJ2-3; CDR3: CASSPGQGRTDTQYF
V: TRBV5-1; J: TRBJ2-2; CDR3: CASSPGPNTGELFF
V: TRBV20-1; J: TRBJ2-2; CDR3: CSAIQGGNTGELFF